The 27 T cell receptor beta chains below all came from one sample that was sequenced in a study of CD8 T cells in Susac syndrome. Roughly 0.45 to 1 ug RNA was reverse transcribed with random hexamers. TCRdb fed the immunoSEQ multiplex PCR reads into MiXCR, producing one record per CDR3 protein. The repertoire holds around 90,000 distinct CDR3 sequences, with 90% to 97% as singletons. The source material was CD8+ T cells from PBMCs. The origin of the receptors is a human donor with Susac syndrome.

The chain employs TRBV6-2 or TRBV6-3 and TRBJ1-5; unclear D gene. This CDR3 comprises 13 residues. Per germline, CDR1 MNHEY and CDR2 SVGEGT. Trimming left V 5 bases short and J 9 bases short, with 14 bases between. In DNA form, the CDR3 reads TGTGCCAGCAGTCCCGAAGGCGATTCGCCCCAGCATTTT. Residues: CASSPEGDSPQHF.

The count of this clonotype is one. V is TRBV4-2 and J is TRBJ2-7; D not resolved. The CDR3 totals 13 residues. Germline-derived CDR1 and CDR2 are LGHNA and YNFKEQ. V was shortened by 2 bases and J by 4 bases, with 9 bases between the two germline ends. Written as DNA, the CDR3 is TGTGCCAGCAGCCAACTACCTGGGTACGAGCAGTACTTC. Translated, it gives CASSQLPGYEQYF.

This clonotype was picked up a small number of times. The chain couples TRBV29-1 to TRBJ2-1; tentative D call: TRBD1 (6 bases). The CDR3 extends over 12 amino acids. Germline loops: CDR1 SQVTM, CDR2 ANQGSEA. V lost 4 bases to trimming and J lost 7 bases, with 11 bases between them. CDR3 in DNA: TGCAGCGTTGTACAGGGAAGGAATGAGCAGTTCTTC. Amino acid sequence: CSVVQGRNEQFF.

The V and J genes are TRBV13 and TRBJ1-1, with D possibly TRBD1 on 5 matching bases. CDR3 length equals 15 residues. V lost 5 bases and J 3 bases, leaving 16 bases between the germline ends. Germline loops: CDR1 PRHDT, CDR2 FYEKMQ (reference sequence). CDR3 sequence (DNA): TGTGCCAGCAGCACAGAGGGGAGAGGGGACACTGAAGCTTTCTTT. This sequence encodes CASSTEGRGDTEAFF.

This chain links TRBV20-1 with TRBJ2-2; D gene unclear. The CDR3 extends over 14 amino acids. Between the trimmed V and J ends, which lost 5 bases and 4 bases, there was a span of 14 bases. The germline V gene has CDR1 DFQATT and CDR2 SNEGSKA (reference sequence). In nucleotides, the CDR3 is TGCAGTGCTCGAACCTATGGTGGCACCGGGGAGCTGTTTTTT. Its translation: CSARTYGGTGELFF.

CDR3 sequence (DNA): TGTGCCAGCAGTTCCACAGGGGGGCAGCCCCAGCATTTT. This gives the protein CASSSTGGQPQHF. The chain couples TRBV6-6 to TRBJ1-5; TRBD1 matches at 8 bases. Germline values: CDR1 MNHNY, CDR2 SVGAGI (reference sequence). V was pared by 4 bases and J by 7 bases, with 3 bases of the junction left unmatched. There are 13 residues in the CDR3.

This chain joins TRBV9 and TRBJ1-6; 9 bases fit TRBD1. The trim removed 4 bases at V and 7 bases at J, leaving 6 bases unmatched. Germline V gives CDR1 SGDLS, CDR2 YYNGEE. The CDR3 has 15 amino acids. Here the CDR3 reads CASSPSGTGNSPLHF. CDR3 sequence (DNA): TGTGCCAGCAGCCCGTCCGGGACAGGGAATTCACCCCTCCACTTT.

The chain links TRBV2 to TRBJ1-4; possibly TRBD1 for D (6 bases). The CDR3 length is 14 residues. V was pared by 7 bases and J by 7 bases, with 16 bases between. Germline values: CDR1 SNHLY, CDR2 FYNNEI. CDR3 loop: CASTGGGSGEKLFF. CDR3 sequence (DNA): TGTGCCAGCACCGGAGGGGGTTCAGGTGAAAAACTGTTTTTT.

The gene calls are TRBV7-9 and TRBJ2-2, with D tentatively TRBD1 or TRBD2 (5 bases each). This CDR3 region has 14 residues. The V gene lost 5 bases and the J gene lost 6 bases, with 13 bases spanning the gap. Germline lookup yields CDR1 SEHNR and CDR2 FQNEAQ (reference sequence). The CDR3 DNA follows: TGTGCCAGCAGCCAGGAAGGGACCTCCGGGGAGCTGTTTTTT. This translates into CASSQEGTSGELFF.

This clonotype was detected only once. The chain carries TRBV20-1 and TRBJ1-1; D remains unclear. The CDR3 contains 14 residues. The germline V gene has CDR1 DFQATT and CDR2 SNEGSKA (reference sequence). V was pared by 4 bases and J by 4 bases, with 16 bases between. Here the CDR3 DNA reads TGCAGTGCTACCCTCGATGGCAGGACCACTGAAGCTTTCTTT. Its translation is CSATLDGRTTEAFF.

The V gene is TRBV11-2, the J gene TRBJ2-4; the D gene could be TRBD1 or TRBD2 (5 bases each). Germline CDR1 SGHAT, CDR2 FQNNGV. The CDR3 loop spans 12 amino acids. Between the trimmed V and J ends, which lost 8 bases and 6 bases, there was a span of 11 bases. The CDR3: CASLGVGNIQYF. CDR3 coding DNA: TGTGCCAGCTTGGGGGTTGGAAACATTCAGTACTTC.

CDR3 in amino acids: CASSLQGYWETQYF. CDR3 coding DNA: TGTGCCAGCAGCCTGCAGGGATATTGGGAGACCCAGTACTTC. The chain recombines TRBV7-9 with TRBJ2-5, with D possibly being TRBD1 (5 bases). Germline V gene lookup returns CDR1 SEHNR and CDR2 FQNEAQ (reference sequence). This CDR3 is 14 amino acids long. Trimming stripped 5 bases from V and 5 bases from J, with 15 bases between. Filled out from reference TRBV7-9 and TRBJ2-5, the complete variable domain reads DTGVSQNPRHKITKRGQNVTFRCDPISEHNRLYWYRQTLGQGPEFLTYFQNEAQLEKSRLLSDRFSAERPKGSFSTLEIQRTEQGDSAMYLCASSLQGYWETQYFGPGTRLLVL.

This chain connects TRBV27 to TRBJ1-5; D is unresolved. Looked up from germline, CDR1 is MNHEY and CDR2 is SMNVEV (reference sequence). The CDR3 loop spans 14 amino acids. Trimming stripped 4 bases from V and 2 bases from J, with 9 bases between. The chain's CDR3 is CASSWGRGNQPQHF. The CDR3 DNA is TGTGCCAGCAGTTGGGGTCGGGGCAATCAGCCCCAGCATTTT.

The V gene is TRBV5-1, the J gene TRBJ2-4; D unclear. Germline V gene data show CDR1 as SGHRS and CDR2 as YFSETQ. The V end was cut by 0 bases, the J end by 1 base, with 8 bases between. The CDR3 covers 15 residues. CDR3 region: CASSLEGPAKNIQYF. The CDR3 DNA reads TGCGCCAGCAGCTTGGAGGGTCCGGCCAAAAACATTCAGTACTTC.

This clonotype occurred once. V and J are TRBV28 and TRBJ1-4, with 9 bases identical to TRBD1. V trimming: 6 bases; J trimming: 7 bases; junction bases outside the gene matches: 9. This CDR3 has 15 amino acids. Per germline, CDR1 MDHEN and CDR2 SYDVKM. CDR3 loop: CASSLSGTGSEKLFF. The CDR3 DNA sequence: TGTGCCAGCAGCCTCTCGGGGACAGGGTCTGAAAAACTGTTTTTT.

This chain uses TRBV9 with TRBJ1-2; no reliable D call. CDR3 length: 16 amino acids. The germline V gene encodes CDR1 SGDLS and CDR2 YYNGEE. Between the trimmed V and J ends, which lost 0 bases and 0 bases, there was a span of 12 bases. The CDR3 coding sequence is TGTGCCAGCAGCGTAGAAGAGGGTCTTACTAACTATGGCTACACCTTC. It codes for CASSVEEGLTNYGYTF.

CDR3 protein: CASRQGGETEAFF. The CDR3, as DNA: TGTGCCAGTCGACAGGGGGGGGAGACTGAAGCTTTCTTT. This sequence joins TRBV12-3 or TRBV12-4 and TRBJ1-1; 9 positions match TRBD1. The CDR3 is 13 residues long. Losses at the gene ends were 9 bases for V and 5 bases for J; bases not matched to a gene: 7.

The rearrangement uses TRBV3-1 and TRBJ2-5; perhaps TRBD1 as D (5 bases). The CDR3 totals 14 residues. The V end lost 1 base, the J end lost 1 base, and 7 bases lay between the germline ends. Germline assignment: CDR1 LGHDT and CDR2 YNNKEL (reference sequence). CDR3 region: CASSQVDSQETQYF. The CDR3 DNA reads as TGTGCCAGCAGCCAAGTAGACAGCCAAGAGACCCAGTACTTC.

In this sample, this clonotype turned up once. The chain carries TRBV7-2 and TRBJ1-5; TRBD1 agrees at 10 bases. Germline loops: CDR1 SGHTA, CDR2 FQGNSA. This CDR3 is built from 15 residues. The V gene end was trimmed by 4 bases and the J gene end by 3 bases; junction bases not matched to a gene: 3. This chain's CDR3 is CASSWGTGANQPQHF. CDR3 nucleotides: TGTGCCAGCAGCTGGGGGACAGGGGCCAATCAGCCCCAGCATTTT.

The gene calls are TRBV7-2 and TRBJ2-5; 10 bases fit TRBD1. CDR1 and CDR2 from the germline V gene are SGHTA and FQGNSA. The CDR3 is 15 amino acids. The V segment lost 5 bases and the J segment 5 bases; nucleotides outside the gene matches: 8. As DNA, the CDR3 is TGTGCCAGCAGCCGGGGACAGGGGATGAGCGAGACCCAGTACTTC. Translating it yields CASSRGQGMSETQYF.

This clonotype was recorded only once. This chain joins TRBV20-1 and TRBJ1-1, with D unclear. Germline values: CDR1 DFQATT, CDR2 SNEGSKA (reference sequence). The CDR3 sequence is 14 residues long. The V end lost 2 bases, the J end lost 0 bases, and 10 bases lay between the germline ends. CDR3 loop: CSARTRTVNTEAFF. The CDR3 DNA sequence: TGCAGTGCTAGAACTCGGACGGTGAACACTGAAGCTTTCTTT.

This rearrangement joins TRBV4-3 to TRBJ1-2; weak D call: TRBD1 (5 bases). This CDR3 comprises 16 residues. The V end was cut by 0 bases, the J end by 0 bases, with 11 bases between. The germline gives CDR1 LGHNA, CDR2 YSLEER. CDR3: CASSQDRSGANYGYTF. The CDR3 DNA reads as TGCGCCAGCAGCCAAGACCGGTCGGGGGCTAACTATGGCTACACCTTC.

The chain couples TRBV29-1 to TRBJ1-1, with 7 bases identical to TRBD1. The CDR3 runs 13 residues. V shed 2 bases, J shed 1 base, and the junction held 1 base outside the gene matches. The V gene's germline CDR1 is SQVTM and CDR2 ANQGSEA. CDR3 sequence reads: CSVEQGENTEAFF. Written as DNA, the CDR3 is TGCAGCGTTGAACAGGGGGAGAACACTGAAGCTTTCTTT.

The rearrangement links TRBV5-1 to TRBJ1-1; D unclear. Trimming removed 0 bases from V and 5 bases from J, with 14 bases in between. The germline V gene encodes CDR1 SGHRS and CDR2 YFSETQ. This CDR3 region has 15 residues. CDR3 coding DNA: TGCGCCAGCAGCTTGGCGAAGGGCTTGGGGACTGAAGCTTTCTTT. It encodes CASSLAKGLGTEAFF.

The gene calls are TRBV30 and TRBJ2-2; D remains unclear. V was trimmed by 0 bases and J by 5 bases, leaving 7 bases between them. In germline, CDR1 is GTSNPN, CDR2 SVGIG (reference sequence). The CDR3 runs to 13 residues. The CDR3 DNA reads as TGTGCCTGGAGTGTACTGGGTACCGGGGAGCTGTTTTTT. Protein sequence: CAWSVLGTGELFF.

The CDR3 loop is CASSSGQGREETQYF. DNA of the CDR3: TGTGCCAGCAGTTCGGGACAGGGGAGAGAGGAGACCCAGTACTTC. The V gene is TRBV12-3 or TRBV12-4, the J gene TRBJ2-5; 10 nucleotides match TRBD1. CDR3 length equals 15 residues. The V segment lost 4 bases and the J segment 5 bases; nucleotides outside the gene matches: 7.

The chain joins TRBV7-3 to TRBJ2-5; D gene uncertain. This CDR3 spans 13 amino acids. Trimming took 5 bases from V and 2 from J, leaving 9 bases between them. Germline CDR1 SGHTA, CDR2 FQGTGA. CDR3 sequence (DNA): TGTGCCAGCAGCCCCTCGGATCAAGAGACCCAGTACTTC. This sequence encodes CASSPSDQETQYF.